The rows below give T cell receptor beta chains drawn from one sample of a study of shared clonotypes between healthy human individuals. Assay used: immunoSEQ multiplex PCR; TCRdb lists only in-frame clones, some missing. This table holds fewer than 1.4 million clones, 78% found once. The source material was memory CD4+ T cells from PBMCs. The receptor set was obtained from a man younger than 30 in good health. Some clones in this sample may be carry-over from other donors' samples. CDR3s include the opening cysteine and the closing phenylalanine or tryptophan. A D gene is named only where the DNA matches it firmly. Only part of the rows carry a size: once, few, many, or a class if the clone is expanded.

>TRBJ2-5|TRBV19|-|-
TGTGCCAGTGCCGGACGGTGGCAGGGCCAAGAGACCCAGTACTTC
CASAGRWQGQETQYF
>TRBJ2-7|TRBV19|-|-
TGTGCCAGTAGCACGTGGGGTATGTACGAGCAGTACTTC
CASSTWGMYEQYF
>TRBJ1-1|TRBV28|-|TRBD1
TGTGCCAGCAGTTCCAAGGGACAGATGAACACTGAAGCTTTCTTT
CASSSKGQMNTEAFF
>TRBJ2-1|TRBV2|-|-
TGTGCCAGCAGTGGACAGAACTTAGAGCAGTTCTTC
CASSGQNLEQFF
>TRBJ1-2|TRBV4-3|once|-
TGCGCCAGCAGCCAAGGTTGGGGGACTGAGGGCTACACCTTC
CASSQGWGTEGYTF
>TRBJ1-2|TRBV28|-|-
TGTGCCAGCATATTCCAGGGGAGGTTATATGGCTACACCTTC
CASIFQGRLYGYTF
>TRBJ2-6|TRBV29-1|-|-
TGCAGCGTTGTGACAAGGGCCAACGTCCTGACTTTC
CSVVTRANVLTF
>TRBJ2-2|TRBV6-5|-|-
TGTGCCAGCAGTTACCGGGGTACCGGGGAGCTGTTTTTT
CASSYRGTGELFF
>TRBJ1-4|TRBV18|-|-
TGTGCCAGCTCACCAATGGGCGGACCTAATGAAAAACTGTTTTTT
CASSPMGGPNEKLFF
>TRBJ2-5|TRBV7-2|-|-
TGTGCCAGCAGCTTGGCAGGACCTAAAGAGACCCAGTACTTC
CASSLAGPKETQYF
>TRBJ2-5|TRBV5-1|-|TRBD1
TGCGCCAGCAGCGCCGGGACAGCGAACCAAGAGACCCAGTACTTC
CASSAGTANQETQYF
>TRBJ2-3|TRBV11-3|-|TRBD1
TGTGCCAGCAGCACTCGAGACAGGGCAGATACGCAGTATTTT
CASSTRDRADTQYF
>TRBJ2-1|TRBV5-1|-|-
TGCGCCAGCAGCTTGGGTCGGGTCGACAATGAGCAGTTCTTC
CASSLGRVDNEQFF
>TRBJ2-5|TRBV7-8|-|-
TGTGCCAGCAGCTTAGAACAGGCAAGACAAGAGACCCAGTACTTC
CASSLEQARQETQYF
>TRBJ1-5|TRBV7-9|once|-
TGTGCCAGCAGCTTAGAGAGACAGGTCCAGCATTTT
CASSLERQVQHF
>TRBJ1-4|TRBV18|-|TRBD1
TGTGCCAGCTCGTTCGGCGACAGGGGAAACGAAAAACTGTTTTTT
CASSFGDRGNEKLFF
>TRBJ1-5|TRBV18|once|-
TGTGCCAGCTCGCCACAGATTAGCAATCAGCCCCAGCATTTT
CASSPQISNQPQHF
>TRBJ2-5|TRBV20-1|-|-
TGCAGTGTATCGGATAGGGAGACCCAGTACTTC
CSVSDRETQYF
>TRBJ1-2|TRBV4-3|-|-
TGCGCCAGCAGCCAGCTACAGGGTAACTATGGCTACACCTTC
CASSQLQGNYGYTF
>TRBJ1-1|TRBV19|few|TRBD1
TGTGCCAGTAGTTCTCGACAGGGGGCTGGGGGAACTGAAGCTTTCTTT
CASSSRQGAGGTEAFF
>TRBJ1-1|TRBV7-3|-|TRBD1
TGTGCCAGCAGCCAGACAGGGAGCACTGAAGCTTTCTTT
CASSQTGSTEAFF
>TRBJ2-1|TRBV7-3|-|-
TGTGCCAGCAGCTTTGCAGCGGGCGAGCAGTTCTTC
CASSFAAGEQFF
>TRBJ2-3|TRBV6-5|-|TRBD2
TGTGCCAGCAGAATGTCAGCGGGAGTGGCGGATACGCAGTATTTT
CASRMSAGVADTQYF